These 27 T cell receptor beta chains were sequenced from one sample in a study of T cell responses to AZD1222 COVID-19 vaccine. This table comes from immunoSEQ multiplex PCR, and its TCRdb copy is limited to in-frame clones, with some not included. Found here are nearly 110,000 clones, roughly 88% of them singletons; the top ten hold approximately 5%. Source: peripheral blood, taken on day 0 of AZD1222 vaccination. The receptors shown here come from an adult in good health.

The V gene is TRBV5-4, the J gene TRBJ2-4; no clear D gene. V was trimmed by 0 bases and J by 1 base, leaving 8 bases between them. The germline V gene has CDR1 SGHNT and CDR2 YYREEE (reference sequence). The CDR3 is 15 amino acids. The CDR3 loop is CASSLASTAKNIQYF. For the CDR3, the DNA is TGTGCCAGCAGCTTGGCCTCAACGGCCAAAAACATTCAGTACTTC.

The V gene is TRBV4-1, the J gene TRBJ2-7; D is unclear. In germline, CDR1 is MGHRA, CDR2 YSYEKL. CDR3 length equals 12 residues. V dropped 6 bases and J dropped 7 bases, with 13 bases sitting between them. The CDR3 here is CASSPNEEEQYF. CDR3 coding DNA: TGCGCCAGCAGTCCCAATGAGGAGGAGCAGTACTTC.

The rearrangement joins TRBV18 to TRBJ2-7; 8 nucleotides match TRBD1. The CDR3 extends over 17 amino acids. Germline CDR1 KGHSH, CDR2 LQKENI. After removal of 2 bases from V and 2 bases from J, the junction contained 11 bases not matched to a gene. The CDR3: CASSPKKSGTGAYEQYF. The CDR3 coding sequence is TGTGCCAGCTCACCAAAGAAGTCCGGGACAGGAGCCTACGAGCAGTACTTC.

This clone was detected only once. DNA for the CDR3: TGTGCTAGTGGTCCCAGTAGTAACCATGAGCAGTTCTTC. Its translation: CASGPSSNHEQFF. V and J are TRBV12-5 and TRBJ2-1; D unresolved. This CDR3 region has 13 residues. CDR1 and CDR2 (germline): LGHNT, FRNRAP. V gave up 5 bases and J gave up 8 bases, with 13 bases separating them.

The rearrangement uses TRBV27 and TRBJ1-5; D is unresolved. Per germline, CDR1 MNHEY and CDR2 SMNVEV (reference sequence). The V and J ends lost 2 bases and 7 bases respectively, with 9 bases between them. The CDR3 totals 13 residues. The CDR3 loop reads CASSLAERQPQHF. The CDR3 DNA is TGTGCCAGCAGTTTAGCCGAACGACAGCCCCAGCATTTT.

The V gene is TRBV6-4, the J gene TRBJ1-5; D may be TRBD1 (5 bases). This CDR3 is built from 13 residues. V gave up 4 bases and J gave up 5 bases, with 9 bases separating them. The germline gives CDR1 MRHNA, CDR2 SNTAGT. This CDR3 is CASSVDSDQPQHF. CDR3 DNA sequence: TGTGCCAGCAGTGTCGACAGCGATCAGCCCCAGCATTTT.

The chain is built from TRBV5-1 and TRBJ1-2, with D possibly matching TRBD1 (5 bases). CDR3 length equals 16 residues. V lost 0 bases to trimming and J lost 0 bases, with 12 bases between them. Germline V CDR1 and CDR2: SGHRS, YFSETQ. In nucleotides, the CDR3 is TGCGCCAGCAGCTTGGGCGCACAGGCTACTAACTATGGCTACACCTTC. Protein sequence: CASSLGAQATNYGYTF.

Remarks on this clone: Sequence at one end of the junction differs from germline and may be a read error. The chain employs TRBV28 and TRBJ1-1; D remains unclear. There are 9 residues in the CDR3. CDR1 and CDR2 (germline): MDHEN, SYDVKM. CDR3 loop: CASSYPWIF. The CDR3 DNA is TGTGCCAGCAGTTACCCGTGGATCTTT.

The chain has TRBV28 and TRBJ2-3; D gene uncertain. The germline V gene has CDR1 MDHEN and CDR2 SYDVKM. Between the trimmed V and J ends, which lost 1 base and 0 bases, there was a span of 5 bases. The CDR3 is 14 amino acids. In DNA form, the CDR3 reads TGTGCCAGCAGTTTATTCGGGAGCACAGATACGCAGTATTTT. Translated: CASSLFGSTDTQYF.

This sequence joins TRBV7-2 and TRBJ1-2, with 7 bases matching TRBD1. J was trimmed by 8 bases and V by 5 bases; bases with no gene match: 8. The germline V gene encodes CDR1 SGHTA and CDR2 FQGNSA. This CDR3 spans 13 amino acids. The CDR3 loop is CASSLDRVEGYTF. The CDR3 DNA sequence: TGTGCCAGCAGCCTTGACAGGGTAGAAGGCTACACCTTC.

In this sample, this clone turned up once. The junction and the germline gene differ at one end; a read error may be behind it. This sample includes further DNA sequences coding for the same CDR3. J is TRBJ2-7 and V is TRBV11-2; D perhaps matches TRBD2 (5 bases). This CDR3 spans 13 amino acids. Germline V lookup: CDR1 SGHAT, CDR2 FQNNGV. CDR3: CASSLDRRFKGNF. The CDR3 DNA reads TGTGCCAGCAGCCTAGATAGGAGGTTCAAGGGTAACTTC.

The chain links TRBV11-2 to TRBJ1-1, with D hard to call. The V gene's germline CDR1 is SGHAT and CDR2 FQNNGV. Trimming stripped 4 bases from V and 1 base from J, with 10 bases between. The CDR3 covers 14 residues. The CDR3 DNA sequence: TGTGCCAGCAGCTCTAGTCCCGAGAACACTGAAGCTTTCTTT. It encodes CASSSSPENTEAFF.

This clone has a handful of counts. The chain is built from TRBV5-1 and TRBJ2-7; no clear D. The CDR3 is 14 residues long. Germline V gives CDR1 SGHRS, CDR2 YFSETQ. V lost 0 bases and J 2 bases, leaving 9 bases between the germline ends. The CDR3 spells CASSLAGGAYEQYF. The CDR3 DNA is TGCGCCAGCAGCTTGGCCGGCGGTGCCTACGAGCAGTACTTC.

This chain joins TRBV3-1 (or the pseudogene TRBV3-2) and TRBJ1-1; no definite D call. The CDR3 covers 14 residues. Trimming took 2 bases from V and 1 from J, leaving 8 bases between them. Germline CDR1 reads LGHDT; CDR2 reads YNNKEL (reference sequence). The CDR3 DNA reads TGTGCCAGCAGCCAACCGCCAGAGAACACTGAAGCTTTCTTT. It is translated as CASSQPPENTEAFF.

V and J are TRBV5-4 and TRBJ1-2; 11 bases are shared with TRBD1. Germline CDR1 SGHNT, CDR2 YYREEE (reference sequence). The junction had 12 bases not matched to a gene; V was cut back by 4 bases and J by 4 bases. CDR3 length equals 17 residues. The CDR3 loop reads CASSPGQGAVMGYGYTF. The DNA of the CDR3 is TGTGCCAGCAGCCCTGGACAGGGGGCCGTAATGGGCTATGGCTACACCTTC.

The V and J genes are TRBV18 and TRBJ1-1, with D hard to call. The germline V and J ends were trimmed by 0 bases and 1 base, with 9 bases remaining between them. The germline V gene has CDR1 KGHSH and CDR2 LQKENI. This CDR3 contains 15 residues. The CDR3 DNA follows: TGTGCCAGCTCACCACCGTCGACACCGAACACTGAAGCTTTCTTT. Translated: CASSPPSTPNTEAFF. Filled out from reference TRBV18 and TRBJ1-1, the complete variable domain reads NAGVMQNPRHLVRRRGQEARLRCSPMKGHSHVYWYRQLPEEGLKFMVYLQKENIIDESGMPKERFSAEFPKEGPSILRIQQVVRGDSAAYFCASSPPSTPNTEAFFGQGTRLTVV.

The chain joins TRBV4-1 to TRBJ1-1; the D is unclear. Germline assignment: CDR1 MGHRA and CDR2 YSYEKL. The CDR3 covers 13 residues. V was shortened by 2 bases and J by 0 bases, with 4 bases between the two germline ends. In DNA form, the CDR3 reads TGCGCCAGCAGCCAAACAGTGAACACTGAAGCTTTCTTT. Its protein product is CASSQTVNTEAFF.

The V and J genes are TRBV9 and TRBJ1-6, with 7 bases that match TRBD1. The germline CDR1 and CDR2 sequences are SGDLS and YYNGEE. CDR3 length: 16 residues. After removal of 3 bases from V and 5 bases from J, the junction contained 8 bases not matched to a gene. The CDR3 DNA is TGTGCCAGCAGCGATGTCCGGGACAGCCATAATTCACCCCTCCACTTT. Amino acid sequence: CASSDVRDSHNSPLHF.

The chain has TRBV14 and TRBJ2-2; D is perhaps TRBD1 (5 bases). Germline CDR1 and CDR2: SGHDN and FVKESK. V was cut by 1 base and J by 3 bases, with 12 bases left in between. The CDR3 totals 16 residues. In DNA, the CDR3 is TGTGCCAGCAGCCAAGGGTTTGGCAGGGACACCGGGGAGCTGTTTTTT. Protein: CASSQGFGRDTGELFF.

This chain connects TRBV19 to TRBJ1-5; perhaps TRBD1 as D (6 bases). V gave up 3 bases and J gave up 4 bases, with 10 bases separating them. CDR3 length equals 14 residues. Germline V CDR1 and CDR2: LNHDA, SQIVND (reference sequence). This CDR3 reads CASSMRGDNQPQHF. The DNA of the CDR3 is TGTGCCAGTAGTATGAGGGGGGATAATCAGCCCCAGCATTTT.

This clone was seen more than once but under ten times. The chain uses TRBV5-5 and TRBJ2-1; D unresolved. Deletions cut 3 bases from V and 0 bases from J, with 10 bases between. CDR1 and CDR2 from the germline V gene are SGHKS and YYEKEE (reference sequence). This CDR3 region has 15 residues. The CDR3 DNA follows: TGTGCCAGCAGCTCACCTAGGGTCTCCTACAATGAGCAGTTCTTC. As protein: CASSSPRVSYNEQFF. The entire variable domain, with the rest obtained from reference TRBV5-5 and TRBJ2-1, is as follows: DAGVTQSPTHLIKTRGQQVTLRCSPISGHKSVSWYQQVLGQGPQFIFQYYEKEERGRGNFPDRFSARQFPNYSSELNVNALLLGDSALYLCASSSPRVSYNEQFFGPGTRLTVL.

V usage is TRBV19 and J usage is TRBJ1-2, with 7 bases matching TRBD1. CDR3 length equals 13 residues. The germline CDR1 and CDR2 sequences are LNHDA and SQIVND (reference sequence). After removal of 3 bases from V and 2 bases from J, the junction contained 0 bases not matched to a gene. The CDR3 spells CASSMGQNYGYTF. In DNA form, the CDR3 reads TGTGCCAGTAGTATGGGACAGAACTATGGCTACACCTTC. Based on the CDR3 plus reference TRBV19 and TRBJ1-2, the full variable domain is DGGITQSPKYLFRKEGQNVTLSCEQNLNHDAMYWYRQDPGQGLRLIYYSQIVNDFQKGDIAEGYSVSREKKESFPLTVTSAQKNPTAFYLCASSMGQNYGYTFGSGTRLTVV.

The gene calls are TRBV19 and TRBJ1-5; no definite D call. CDR1 and CDR2 (germline): LNHDA, SQIVND (reference sequence). V shed 3 bases and J shed 3 bases, with 9 bases lying between them. This CDR3 spans 14 amino acids. DNA for the CDR3: TGTGCCAGTAGTATTTATGGATTCAATCAGCCCCAGCATTTT. It is translated as CASSIYGFNQPQHF. Filled out from reference TRBV19 and TRBJ1-5, the complete variable domain reads DGGITQSPKYLFRKEGQNVTLSCEQNLNHDAMYWYRQDPGQGLRLIYYSQIVNDFQKGDIAEGYSVSREKKESFPLTVTSAQKNPTAFYLCASSIYGFNQPQHFGDGTRLSIL.

The rearrangement links TRBV5-5 to TRBJ2-1; D unresolved. The V and J ends lost 0 bases and 8 bases respectively, with 18 bases between them. This CDR3 is built from 16 residues. Germline CDR1 SGHKS, CDR2 YYEKEE (reference sequence). Here the CDR3 reads CASSLEGILFPDEQFF. The CDR3 DNA follows: TGTGCCAGCAGCTTGGAGGGCATATTATTCCCCGATGAGCAGTTCTTC.

The rearrangement uses TRBV2 and TRBJ2-1; 12 bases match TRBD2. Per germline, CDR1 SNHLY and CDR2 FYNNEI. The V segment lost 4 bases and the J segment 9 bases; nucleotides outside the gene matches: 7. The CDR3 is 15 amino acids. The CDR3 loop is CASSAPPSGRAEQFF. CDR3 sequence (DNA): TGTGCCAGCAGTGCGCCGCCTAGCGGGAGGGCTGAGCAGTTCTTC.

This clone was counted a few times. The chain combines TRBV3-1 (or the pseudogene TRBV3-2) with TRBJ1-2; 7 nucleotides match TRBD1. Trimming cost V 1 base and J 6 bases; bases outside gene matches: 5. CDR3 length equals 14 residues. Germline-derived CDR1 and CDR2 are LGHDT and YNNKEL (reference sequence). CDR3 region: CASSQVTGANGYTF. Written as DNA, the CDR3 is TGTGCCAGCAGCCAAGTCACAGGGGCCAATGGCTACACCTTC.

The chain is built from TRBV5-1 and TRBJ2-7, with 7 bases identical to TRBD2. CDR3 length: 15 amino acids. The V and J ends lost 1 base and 6 bases, in that order; junction bases with no gene match: 10. Germline CDR1 is SGHRS and CDR2 is YFSETQ. The CDR3 nucleotides are TGCGCCAGCAGCTTGAGGGAGGGGCCCGGATCCGAGCAGTACTTC. It is translated as CASSLREGPGSEQYF.